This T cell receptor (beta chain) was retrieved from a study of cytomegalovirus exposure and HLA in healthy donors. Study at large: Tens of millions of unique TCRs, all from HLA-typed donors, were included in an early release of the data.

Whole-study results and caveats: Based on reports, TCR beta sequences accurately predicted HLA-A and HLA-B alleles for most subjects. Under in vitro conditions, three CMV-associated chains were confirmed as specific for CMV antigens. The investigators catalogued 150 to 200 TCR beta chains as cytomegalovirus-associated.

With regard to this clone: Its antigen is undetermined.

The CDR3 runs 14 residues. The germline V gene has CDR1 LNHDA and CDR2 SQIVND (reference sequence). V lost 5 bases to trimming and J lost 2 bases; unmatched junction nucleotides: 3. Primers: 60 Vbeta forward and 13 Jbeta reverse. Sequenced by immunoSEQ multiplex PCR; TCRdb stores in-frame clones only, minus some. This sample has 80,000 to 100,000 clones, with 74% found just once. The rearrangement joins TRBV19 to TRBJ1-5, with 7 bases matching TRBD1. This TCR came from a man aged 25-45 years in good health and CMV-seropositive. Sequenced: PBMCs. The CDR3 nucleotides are TGTGCCAGTAGTCTAGGACAGGGCAATCAGCCCCAGCATTTT. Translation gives CASSLGQGNQPQHF.